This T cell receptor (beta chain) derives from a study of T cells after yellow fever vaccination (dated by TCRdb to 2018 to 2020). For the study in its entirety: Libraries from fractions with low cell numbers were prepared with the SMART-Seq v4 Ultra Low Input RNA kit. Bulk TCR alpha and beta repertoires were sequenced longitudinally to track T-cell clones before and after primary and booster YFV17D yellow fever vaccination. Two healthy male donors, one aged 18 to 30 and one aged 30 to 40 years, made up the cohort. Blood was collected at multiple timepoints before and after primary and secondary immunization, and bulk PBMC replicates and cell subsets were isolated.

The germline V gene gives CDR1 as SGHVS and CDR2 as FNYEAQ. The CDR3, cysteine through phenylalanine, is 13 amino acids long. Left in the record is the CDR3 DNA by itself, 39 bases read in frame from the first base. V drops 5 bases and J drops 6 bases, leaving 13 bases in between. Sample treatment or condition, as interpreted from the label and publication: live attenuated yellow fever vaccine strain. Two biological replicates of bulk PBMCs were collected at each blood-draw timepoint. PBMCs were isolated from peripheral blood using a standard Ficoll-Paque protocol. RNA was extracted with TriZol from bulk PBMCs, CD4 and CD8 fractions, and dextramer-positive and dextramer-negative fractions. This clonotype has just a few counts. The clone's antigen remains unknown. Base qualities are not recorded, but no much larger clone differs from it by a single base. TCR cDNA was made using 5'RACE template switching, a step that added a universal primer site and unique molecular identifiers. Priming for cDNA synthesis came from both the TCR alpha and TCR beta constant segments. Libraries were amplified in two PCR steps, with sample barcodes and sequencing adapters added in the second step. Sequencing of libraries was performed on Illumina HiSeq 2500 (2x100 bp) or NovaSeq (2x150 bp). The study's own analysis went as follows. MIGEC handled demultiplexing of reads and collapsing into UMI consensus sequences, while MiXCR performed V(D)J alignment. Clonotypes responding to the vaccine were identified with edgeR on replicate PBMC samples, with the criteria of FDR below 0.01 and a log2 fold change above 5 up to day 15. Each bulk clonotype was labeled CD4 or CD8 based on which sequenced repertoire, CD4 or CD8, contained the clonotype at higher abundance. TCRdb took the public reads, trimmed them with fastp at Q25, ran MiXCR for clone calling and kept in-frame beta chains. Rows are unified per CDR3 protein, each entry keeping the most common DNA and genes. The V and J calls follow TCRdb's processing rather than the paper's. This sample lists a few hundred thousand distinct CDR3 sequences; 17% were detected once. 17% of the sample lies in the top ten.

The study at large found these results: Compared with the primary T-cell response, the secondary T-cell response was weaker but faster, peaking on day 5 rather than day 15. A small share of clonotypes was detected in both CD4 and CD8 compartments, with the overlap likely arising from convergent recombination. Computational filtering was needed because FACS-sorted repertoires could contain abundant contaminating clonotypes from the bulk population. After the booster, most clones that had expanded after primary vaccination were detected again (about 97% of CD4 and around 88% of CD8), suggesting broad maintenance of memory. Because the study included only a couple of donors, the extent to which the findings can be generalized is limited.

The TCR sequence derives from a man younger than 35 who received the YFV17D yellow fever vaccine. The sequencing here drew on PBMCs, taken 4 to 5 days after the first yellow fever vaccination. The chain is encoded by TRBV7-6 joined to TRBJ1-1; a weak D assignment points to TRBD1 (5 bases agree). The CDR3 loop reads CASSPGVGSEAFF. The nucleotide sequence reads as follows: TGTGCCAGCAGCCCGGGGGTTGGCTCTGAAGCTTTCTTT.